This T cell receptor (beta chain) was found in a study of blood T cell repertoires in COVID-19. The wider study: Collection of acute and convalescent COVID-19 samples took place in the United States, Italy and Spain. PBMCs, B-cell-depleted T cells, or T cells provided the cDNA or gDNA that made up the material.

As processed by the authors: The authors estimated nucleated cell counts from reference gene primer amplification. Method: immunoSEQ multiplex PCR; TCRdb's copy keeps in-frame clones and lacks some. The D gene and trimming were derived from the DNA, and the V and J assignments and clone size from that table. The sample shows approximately 180,000 clones, 80% to 90% of them seen only once. Germline CDR1 LNHNV, CDR2 YYDKDF (reference sequence). The CDR3 totals 16 residues. The ends lost 3 bases at V and 9 bases at J; junction bases unmatched: 11. The sequence derives from a man aged 60 to 75 with acute or convalescent COVID-19. The sequencing input was peripheral blood. The V gene is TRBV15, the J gene TRBJ1-5; 10 bases map to TRBD1. CDR3 sequence: CATSSRDRGRGWPQHF. Written as DNA, the CDR3 is TGTGCCACCAGCAGTAGGGACAGGGGTCGAGGTTGGCCCCAGCATTTT. Based on the CDR3 plus reference TRBV15 and TRBJ1-5, the full variable domain is DAMVIQNPRYQVTQFGKPVTLSCSQTLNHNVMYWYQQKSSQAPKLLFHYYDKDFNNEADTPDNFQSRRPNTSFCFLDIRSPGLGDTAMYLCATSSRDRGRGWPQHFGDGTRLSIL.